This T cell receptor (beta chain) was sequenced for a study of blood T cell repertoires in COVID-19. The method was immunoSEQ multiplex PCR; TCRdb's version includes in-frame clones alone and lacks a portion of them. The table lists around 140,000 clones, 85% to 90% of them singletons. This receptor was obtained from a man aged 50 to 59 who had recovered from COVID-19. The sequencing sample was made of peripheral blood.

Here the CDR3 reads CASSPRGTVNTEAFF. CDR3 bases: TGTGCCAGCAGTCCCAGGGGGACGGTGAACACTGAAGCTTTCTTT. This sequence joins TRBV6-5 and TRBJ1-1, with 7 bases fitting TRBD1. After removal of 5 bases from V and 0 bases from J, the junction contained 6 bases not matched to a gene. The CDR3 totals 15 residues. Per the germline V gene, CDR1 is MNHEY and CDR2 is SVGAGI.